The sequence of this TCR beta chain was determined in a study of blood T cell repertoires in COVID-19. The overall study: Samples taken during acute and convalescent COVID-19 were collected in the United States, Italy and Spain. T cells, B-cell-depleted T cells, or PBMCs provided the cDNA or gDNA that served as material.

As handled by the study authors: Amplification of reference gene primers provided the estimated nucleated cell counts. Profiled with immunoSEQ multiplex PCR; TCRdb holds only in-frame clones, not every one. The V and J calls and clone size were taken over from that table, and D and trimming were inferred from the DNA. The table records around 50,000 clones, around 89% of them present only once. The CDR3 spans 14 residues. V was cut by 7 bases and J by 0 bases, with 13 bases left in between. Germline V gives CDR1 MNHEY, CDR2 SVGAGI. The specimen sequenced was peripheral blood. The chain recombines TRBV6-5 with TRBJ2-7; D might be TRBD1 (6 bases). The clonotype comes from a man aged 50 to 60 with active COVID-19. The CDR3 here is CASTLTGSSYEQYF. In DNA, the CDR3 is TGTGCCAGCACCTTGACAGGTTCCTCCTACGAGCAGTACTTC.